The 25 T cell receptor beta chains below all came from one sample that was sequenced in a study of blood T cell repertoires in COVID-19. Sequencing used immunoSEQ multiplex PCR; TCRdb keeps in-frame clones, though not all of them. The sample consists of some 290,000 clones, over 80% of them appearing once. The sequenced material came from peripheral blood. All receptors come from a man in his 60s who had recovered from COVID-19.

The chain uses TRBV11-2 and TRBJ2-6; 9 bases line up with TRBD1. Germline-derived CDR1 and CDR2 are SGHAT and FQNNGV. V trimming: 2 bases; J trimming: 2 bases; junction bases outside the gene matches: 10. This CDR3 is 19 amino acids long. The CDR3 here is CASSLKRPGTGTGANVLTF. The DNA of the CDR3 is TGTGCCAGCAGCTTAAAACGTCCCGGGACAGGGACTGGGGCCAACGTCCTGACTTTC.

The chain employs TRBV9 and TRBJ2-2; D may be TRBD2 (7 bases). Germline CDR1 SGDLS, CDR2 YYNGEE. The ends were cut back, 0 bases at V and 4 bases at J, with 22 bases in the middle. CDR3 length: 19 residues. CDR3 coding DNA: TGTGCCAGCAGCGTAGCCCCCCGTCGGGGGGCGGGAAGCACCGGGGAGCTGTTTTTT. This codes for CASSVAPRRGAGSTGELFF. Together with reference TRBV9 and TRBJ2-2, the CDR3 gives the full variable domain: DSGVTQTPKHLITATGQRVTLRCSPRSGDLSVYWYQQSLDQGLQFLIQYYNGEERAKGNILERFSAQQFPDLHSELNLSSLELGDSALYFCASSVAPRRGAGSTGELFFGEGSRLTVL.

In DNA form, the CDR3 reads TGTGCCAGCAGCCGCGCCGGGACAGGGGTCTCTGGAAACACCATATATTTT. Translating it yields CASSRAGTGVSGNTIYF. The gene calls are TRBV7-2 and TRBJ1-3; TRBD1 aligns across 10 bases. The J segment lost 0 bases and the V segment lost 5 bases, leaving 7 bases of the junction unmatched. Germline-derived CDR1 and CDR2 are SGHTA and FQGNSA. The CDR3 sequence is 17 residues long.

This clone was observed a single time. The CDR3 nucleotides read TGTGCCAGCCTGGGGGGACAGGGTACTGGGGAGCAGTTCTTC. The encoded protein is CASLGGQGTGEQFF. The rearrangement joins TRBV2 to TRBJ2-1, with 9 bases matching TRBD1. The CDR3 extends over 14 amino acids. With 8 bases clipped from V and 10 bases from J, the junction kept 12 bases outside the gene matches. The V gene's germline CDR1 is SNHLY and CDR2 FYNNEI. The entire variable domain, with the rest obtained from reference TRBV2 and TRBJ2-1, is as follows: EPEVTQTPSHQVTQMGQEVILRCVPISNHLYFYWYRQILGQKVEFLVSFYNNEISEKSEIFDDQFSVERPDGSNFTLKIRSTKLEDSAMYFCASLGGQGTGEQFFGPGTRLTVL.

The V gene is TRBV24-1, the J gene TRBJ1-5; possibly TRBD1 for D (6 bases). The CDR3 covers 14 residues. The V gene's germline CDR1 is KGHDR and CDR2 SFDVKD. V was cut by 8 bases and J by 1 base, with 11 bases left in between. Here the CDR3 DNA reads TGTGCCACCATGGGACACCGAAGCAATCAGCCCCAGCATTTT. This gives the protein CATMGHRSNQPQHF.

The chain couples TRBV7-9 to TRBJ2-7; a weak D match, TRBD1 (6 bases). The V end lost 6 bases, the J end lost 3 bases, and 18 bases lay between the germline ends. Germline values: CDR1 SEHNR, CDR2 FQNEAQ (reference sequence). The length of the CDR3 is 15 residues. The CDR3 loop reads CASRDDRYGNYEQYF. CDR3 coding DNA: TGTGCCAGCAGAGACGACAGGTACGGCAACTACGAGCAGTACTTC.

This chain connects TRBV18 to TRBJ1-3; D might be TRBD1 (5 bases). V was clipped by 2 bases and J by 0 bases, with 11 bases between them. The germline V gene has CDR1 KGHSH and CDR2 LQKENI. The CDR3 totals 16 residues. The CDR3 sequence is CASSPLDGGSGNTIYF. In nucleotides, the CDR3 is TGTGCCAGCTCACCATTAGACGGGGGCTCTGGAAACACCATATATTTT.

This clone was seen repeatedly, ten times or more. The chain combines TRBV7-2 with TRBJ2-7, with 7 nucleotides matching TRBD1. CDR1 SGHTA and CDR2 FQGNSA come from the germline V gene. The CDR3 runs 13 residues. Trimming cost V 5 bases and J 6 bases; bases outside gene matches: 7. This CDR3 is CASSPTRQGEQYF. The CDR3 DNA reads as TGTGCCAGCAGCCCCACCCGACAGGGCGAGCAGTACTTC.

CDR3 amino acids: CASSPSDWHEQFF. CDR3 nucleotide sequence: TGTGCCAGCTCACCCTCCGACTGGCATGAGCAGTTCTTC. The chain links TRBV18 to TRBJ2-1; D not resolved. The CDR3 sequence is 13 residues long. CDR1 and CDR2 (germline): KGHSH, LQKENI. V was cut by 3 bases and J by 8 bases, with 11 bases left in between.

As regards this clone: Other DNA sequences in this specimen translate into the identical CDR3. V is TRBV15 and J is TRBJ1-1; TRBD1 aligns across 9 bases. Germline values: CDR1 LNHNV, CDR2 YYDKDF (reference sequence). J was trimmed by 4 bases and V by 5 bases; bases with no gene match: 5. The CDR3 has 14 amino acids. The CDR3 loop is CATSADRGGTEAFF. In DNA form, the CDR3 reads TGTGCCACCAGCGCTGACAGGGGGGGCACTGAAGCTTTCTTT. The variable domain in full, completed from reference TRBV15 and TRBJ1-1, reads DAMVIQNPRYQVTQFGKPVTLSCSQTLNHNVMYWYQQKSSQAPKLLFHYYDKDFNNEADTPDNFQSRRPNTSFCFLDIRSPGLGDTAMYLCATSADRGGTEAFFGQGTRLTVV.

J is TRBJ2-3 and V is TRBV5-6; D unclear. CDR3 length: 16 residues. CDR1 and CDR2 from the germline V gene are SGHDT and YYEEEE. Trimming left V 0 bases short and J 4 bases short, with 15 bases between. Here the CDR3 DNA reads TGTGCCAGCAGCTTGGTCAGAGGAAACTTACCAGATACGCAGTATTTT. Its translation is CASSLVRGNLPDTQYF.

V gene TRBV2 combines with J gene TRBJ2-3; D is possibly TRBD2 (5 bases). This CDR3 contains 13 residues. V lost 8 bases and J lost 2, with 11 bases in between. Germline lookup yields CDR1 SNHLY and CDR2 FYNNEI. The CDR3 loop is CASERDFTDTQYF. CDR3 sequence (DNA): TGTGCCAGCGAACGGGATTTCACAGATACGCAGTATTTT.

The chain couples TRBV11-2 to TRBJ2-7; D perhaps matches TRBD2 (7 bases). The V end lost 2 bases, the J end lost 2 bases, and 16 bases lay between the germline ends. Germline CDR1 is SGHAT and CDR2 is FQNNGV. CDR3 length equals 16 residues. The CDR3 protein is CASSLRSGGQAYEQYF. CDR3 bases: TGTGCCAGCAGCTTAAGGTCGGGGGGCCAGGCCTACGAGCAGTACTTC. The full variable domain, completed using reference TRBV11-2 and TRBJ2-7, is EAGVAQSPRYKIIEKRQSVAFWCNPISGHATLYWYQQILGQGPKLLIQFQNNGVVDDSQLPKDRFSAERLKGVDSTLKIQPAKLEDSAVYLCASSLRSGGQAYEQYFGPGTRLTVT.

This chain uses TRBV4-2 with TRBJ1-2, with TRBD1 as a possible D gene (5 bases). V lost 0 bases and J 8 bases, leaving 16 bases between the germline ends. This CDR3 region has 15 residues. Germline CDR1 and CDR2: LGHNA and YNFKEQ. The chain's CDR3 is CASSQDGGSGDGYTF. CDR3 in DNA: TGTGCCAGCAGCCAAGATGGGGGGTCCGGGGACGGCTACACCTTC.

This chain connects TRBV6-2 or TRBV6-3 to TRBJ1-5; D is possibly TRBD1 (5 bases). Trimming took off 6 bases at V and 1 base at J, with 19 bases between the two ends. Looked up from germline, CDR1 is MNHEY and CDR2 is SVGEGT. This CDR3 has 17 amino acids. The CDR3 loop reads CASSHPSIGVSNQPQHF. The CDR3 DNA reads TGTGCCAGCAGCCACCCATCGATAGGGGTGAGCAATCAGCCCCAGCATTTT.

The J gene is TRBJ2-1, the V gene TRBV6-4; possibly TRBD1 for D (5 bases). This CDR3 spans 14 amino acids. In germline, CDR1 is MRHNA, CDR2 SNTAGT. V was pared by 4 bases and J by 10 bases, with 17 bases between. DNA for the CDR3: TGTGCCAGCAGTGGCGGAGCCCTGGGGCGGGAGCAGTTCTTC. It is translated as CASSGGALGREQFF.

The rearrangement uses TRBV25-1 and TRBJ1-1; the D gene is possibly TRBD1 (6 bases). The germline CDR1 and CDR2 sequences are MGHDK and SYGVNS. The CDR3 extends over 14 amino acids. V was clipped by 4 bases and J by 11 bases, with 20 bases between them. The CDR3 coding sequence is TGTGCCAGCAGTGCACCACAGGGATGGAGAAAGGCTTTCTTT. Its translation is CASSAPQGWRKAFF.

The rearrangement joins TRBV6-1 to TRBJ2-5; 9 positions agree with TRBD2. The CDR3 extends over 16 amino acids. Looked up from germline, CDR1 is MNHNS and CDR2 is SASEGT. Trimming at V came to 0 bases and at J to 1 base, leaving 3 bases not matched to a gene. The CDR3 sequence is CASSEAGLARQETQYF. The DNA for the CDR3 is TGTGCCAGCAGTGAAGCGGGACTAGCCCGCCAAGAGACCCAGTACTTC.

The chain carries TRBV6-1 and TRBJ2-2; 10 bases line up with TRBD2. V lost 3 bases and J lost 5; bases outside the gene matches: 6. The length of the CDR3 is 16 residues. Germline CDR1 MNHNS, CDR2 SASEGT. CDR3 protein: CASSDSGRAWTGELFF. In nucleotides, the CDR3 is TGTGCCAGCAGTGACAGCGGGAGGGCCTGGACCGGGGAGCTGTTTTTT.

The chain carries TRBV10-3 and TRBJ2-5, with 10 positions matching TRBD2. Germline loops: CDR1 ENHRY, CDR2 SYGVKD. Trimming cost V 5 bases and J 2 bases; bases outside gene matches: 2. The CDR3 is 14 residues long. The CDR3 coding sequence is TGTGCCATCAGTCAGCGGGGGGGACAAGAGACCCAGTACTTC. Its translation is CAISQRGGQETQYF.

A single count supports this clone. The CDR3 bases are TGCAGTGCTAGTCGCGGGGGGACCTACGAGCAGTACTTC. Translating gives CSASRGGTYEQYF. The J gene is TRBJ2-7, the V gene TRBV20-1, with 8 bases fitting TRBD2. This CDR3 is built from 13 residues. In germline, CDR1 is DFQATT, CDR2 SNEGSKA (reference sequence). The J segment lost 2 bases and the V segment lost 3 bases, leaving 3 bases of the junction unmatched.

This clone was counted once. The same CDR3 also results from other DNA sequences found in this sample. DNA for the CDR3: TGCAGTGCACTAGCCAAAAACATTCAGTACTTC. It specifies CSALAKNIQYF. This chain uses TRBV20-1 with TRBJ2-4, with D unresolved. The V gene lost 6 bases and the J gene lost 0 bases, with 3 bases spanning the gap. Germline CDR1 is DFQATT and CDR2 is SNEGSKA (reference sequence). The CDR3 is made up of 11 amino acids.

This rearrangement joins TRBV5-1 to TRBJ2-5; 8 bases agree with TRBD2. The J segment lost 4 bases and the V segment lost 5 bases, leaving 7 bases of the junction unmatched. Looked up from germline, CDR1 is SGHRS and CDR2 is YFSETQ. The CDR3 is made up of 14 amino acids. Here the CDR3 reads CASRRAGVRETQYF. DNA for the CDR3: TGCGCCAGCAGGCGAGCGGGAGTACGAGAGACCCAGTACTTC.

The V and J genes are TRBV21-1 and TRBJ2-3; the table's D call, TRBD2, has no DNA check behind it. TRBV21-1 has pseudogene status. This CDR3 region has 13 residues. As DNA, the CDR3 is TGTGCCAGCAATAGCGGGAGGGAAGATACGCAGTATTTT. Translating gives CASNSGREDTQYF.

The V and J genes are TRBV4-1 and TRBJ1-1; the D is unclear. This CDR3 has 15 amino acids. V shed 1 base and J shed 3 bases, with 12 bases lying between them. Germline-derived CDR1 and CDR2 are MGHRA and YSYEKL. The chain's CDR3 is CASSQAVGRDTEAFF. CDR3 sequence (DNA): TGCGCCAGCAGCCAAGCGGTCGGTCGAGACACTGAAGCTTTCTTT.